What follows is one TCR beta chain and its context. The sample originates from a study of blood T cell repertoires in COVID-19. Whole-study context: Sample material is recorded as cDNA or gDNA derived from T cells, B-cell-depleted T cells, or PBMCs.

Original handling: How many nucleated cells were present was estimated from reference gene primer amplification. Measured with immunoSEQ multiplex PCR; TCRdb has only the in-frame clones, and not every one. The V and J calls and the clone size are those of that table, but D and trimming were determined from the DNA. This table holds fewer than 350,000 clones, roughly 90% found once. This CDR3 spans 12 amino acids. The ends lost 6 bases at V and 6 bases at J; junction bases unmatched: 1. Seattle-derived patients entered the study during active infection and were followed longitudinally. Sequencing was carried out using peripheral blood. The V and J genes are TRBV12-3 or TRBV12-4 and TRBJ1-5, with TRBD1 identical over 8 bases. The clonotype was recovered from a woman aged 25 to 39 with COVID-19, enrolled during active disease. The CDR3 nucleotides read TGTGCCAGCAGGGACAGGGTTCAGCCCCAGCATTTT. It specifies CASRDRVQPQHF.